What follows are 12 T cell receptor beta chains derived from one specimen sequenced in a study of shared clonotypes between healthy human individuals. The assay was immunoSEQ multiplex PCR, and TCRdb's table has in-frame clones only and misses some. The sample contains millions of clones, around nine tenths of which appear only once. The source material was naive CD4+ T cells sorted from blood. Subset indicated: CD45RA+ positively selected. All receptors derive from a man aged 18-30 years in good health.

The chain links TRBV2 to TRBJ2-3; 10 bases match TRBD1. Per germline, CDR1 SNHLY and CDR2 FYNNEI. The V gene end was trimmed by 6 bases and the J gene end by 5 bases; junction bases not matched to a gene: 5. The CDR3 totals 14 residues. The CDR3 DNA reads TGTGCCAGCAGCGTAGGACAGGGGGGAGATACGCAGTATTTT. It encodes CASSVGQGGDTQYF. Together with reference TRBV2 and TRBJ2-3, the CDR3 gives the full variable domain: EPEVTQTPSHQVTQMGQEVILRCVPISNHLYFYWYRQILGQKVEFLVSFYNNEISEKSEIFDDQFSVERPDGSNFTLKIRSTKLEDSAMYFCASSVGQGGDTQYFGPGTRLTVL.

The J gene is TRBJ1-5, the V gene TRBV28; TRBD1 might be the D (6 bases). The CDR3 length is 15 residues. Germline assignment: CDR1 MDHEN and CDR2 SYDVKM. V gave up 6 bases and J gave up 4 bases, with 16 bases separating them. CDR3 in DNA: TGTGCCAGCAGCGGGGGCGCCCGAGGGAATCAGCCCCAGCATTTT. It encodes CASSGGARGNQPQHF.

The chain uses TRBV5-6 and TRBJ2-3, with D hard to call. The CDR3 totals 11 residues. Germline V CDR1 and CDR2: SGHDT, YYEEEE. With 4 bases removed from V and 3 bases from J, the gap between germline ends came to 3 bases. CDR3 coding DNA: TGTGCCAGCAGCCAGACAGATACGCAGTATTTT. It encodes CASSQTDTQYF.

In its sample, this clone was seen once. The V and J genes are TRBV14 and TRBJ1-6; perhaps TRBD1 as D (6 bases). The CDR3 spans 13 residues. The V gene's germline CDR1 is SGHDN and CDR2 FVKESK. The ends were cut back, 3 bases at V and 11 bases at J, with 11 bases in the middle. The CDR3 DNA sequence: TGTGCCAGCAGCCAGCGGGGGGCGGCACCCCTCCACTTT. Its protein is CASSQRGAAPLHF.

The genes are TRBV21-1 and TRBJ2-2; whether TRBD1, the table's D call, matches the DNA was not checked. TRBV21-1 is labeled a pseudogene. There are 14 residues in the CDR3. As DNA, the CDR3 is TGTGCCAGCAGCAAATCTAGGGGATGCGGGGAGCTGTTTTTT. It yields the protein CASSKSRGCGELFF.

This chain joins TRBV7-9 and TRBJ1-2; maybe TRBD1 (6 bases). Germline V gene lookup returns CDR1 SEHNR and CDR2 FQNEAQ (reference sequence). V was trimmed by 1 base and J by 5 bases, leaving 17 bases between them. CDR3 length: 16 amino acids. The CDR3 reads CASSLDPGVAFYGYTF. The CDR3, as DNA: TGTGCCAGCAGCTTAGATCCAGGGGTGGCCTTTTATGGCTACACCTTC. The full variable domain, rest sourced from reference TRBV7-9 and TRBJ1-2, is DTGVSQNPRHKITKRGQNVTFRCDPISEHNRLYWYRQTLGQGPEFLTYFQNEAQLEKSRLLSDRFSAERPKGSFSTLEIQRTEQGDSAMYLCASSLDPGVAFYGYTFGSGTRLTVV.

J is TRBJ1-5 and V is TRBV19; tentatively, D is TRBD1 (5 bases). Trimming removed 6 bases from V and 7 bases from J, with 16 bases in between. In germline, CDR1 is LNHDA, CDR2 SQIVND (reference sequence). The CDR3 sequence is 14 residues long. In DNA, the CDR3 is TGTGCCAGTAGCGAGCAGGGACGAGAGCAGCCCCAGCATTTT. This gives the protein CASSEQGREQPQHF.

CDR3 sequence: CASRGLAGQETQYF. CDR3 nucleotides: TGCGCCAGCAGGGGACTAGCGGGGCAAGAGACCCAGTACTTC. V is TRBV10-2 and J is TRBJ2-5; 13 bases line up with TRBD2. Looked up from germline, CDR1 is WSHSY and CDR2 is SAAADI. Trimming cost V 6 bases and J 2 bases; bases outside gene matches: 0. The CDR3 loop spans 14 amino acids.

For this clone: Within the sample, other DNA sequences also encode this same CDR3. The CDR3 here is CASSGQETQYF. For the CDR3, the DNA is TGTGCCAGCAGTGGTCAAGAGACCCAGTACTTC. The chain recombines TRBV2 with TRBJ2-5, with unresolved D. Trimming took 4 bases from V and 2 from J, leaving 2 bases between them. CDR3 size: 11 residues. Germline lookup yields CDR1 SNHLY and CDR2 FYNNEI.

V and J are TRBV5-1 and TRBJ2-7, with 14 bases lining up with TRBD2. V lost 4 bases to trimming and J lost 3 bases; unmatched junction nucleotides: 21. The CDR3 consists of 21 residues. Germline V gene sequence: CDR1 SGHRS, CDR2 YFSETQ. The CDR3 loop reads CASSAHQPGLAGVVGGYEQYF. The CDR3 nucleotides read TGCGCCAGCAGCGCACACCAGCCGGGACTAGCGGGAGTAGTTGGGGGCTACGAGCAGTACTTC.

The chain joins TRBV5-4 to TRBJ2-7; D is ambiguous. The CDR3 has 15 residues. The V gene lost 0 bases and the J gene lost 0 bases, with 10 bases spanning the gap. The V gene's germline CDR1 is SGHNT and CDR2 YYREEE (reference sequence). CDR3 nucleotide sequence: TGTGCCAGCAGCTTGGCGGGCCAGGACTCCTACGAGCAGTACTTC. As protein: CASSLAGQDSYEQYF.

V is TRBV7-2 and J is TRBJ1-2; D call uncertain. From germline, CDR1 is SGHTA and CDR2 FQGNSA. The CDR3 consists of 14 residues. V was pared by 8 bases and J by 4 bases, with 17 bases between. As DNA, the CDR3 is TGTGCCAGCGGGATACCACGGGATGGCTATGGCTACACCTTC. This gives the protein CASGIPRDGYGYTF.